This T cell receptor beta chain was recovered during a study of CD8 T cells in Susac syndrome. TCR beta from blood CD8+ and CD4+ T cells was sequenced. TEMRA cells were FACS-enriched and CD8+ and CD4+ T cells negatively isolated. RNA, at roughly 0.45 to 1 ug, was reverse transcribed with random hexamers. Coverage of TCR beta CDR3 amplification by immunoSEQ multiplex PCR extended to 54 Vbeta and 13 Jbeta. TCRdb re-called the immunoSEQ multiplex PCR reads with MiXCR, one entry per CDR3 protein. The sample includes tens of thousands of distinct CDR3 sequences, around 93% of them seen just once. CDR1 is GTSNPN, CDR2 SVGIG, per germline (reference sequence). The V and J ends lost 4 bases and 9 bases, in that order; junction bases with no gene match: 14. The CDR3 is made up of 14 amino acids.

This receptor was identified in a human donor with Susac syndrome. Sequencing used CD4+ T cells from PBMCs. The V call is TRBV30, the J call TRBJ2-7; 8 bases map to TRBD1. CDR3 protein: CAWMGTGPARGQYF. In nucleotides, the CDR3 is TGTGCCTGGATGGGGACAGGCCCGGCTCGAGGGCAGTACTTC.